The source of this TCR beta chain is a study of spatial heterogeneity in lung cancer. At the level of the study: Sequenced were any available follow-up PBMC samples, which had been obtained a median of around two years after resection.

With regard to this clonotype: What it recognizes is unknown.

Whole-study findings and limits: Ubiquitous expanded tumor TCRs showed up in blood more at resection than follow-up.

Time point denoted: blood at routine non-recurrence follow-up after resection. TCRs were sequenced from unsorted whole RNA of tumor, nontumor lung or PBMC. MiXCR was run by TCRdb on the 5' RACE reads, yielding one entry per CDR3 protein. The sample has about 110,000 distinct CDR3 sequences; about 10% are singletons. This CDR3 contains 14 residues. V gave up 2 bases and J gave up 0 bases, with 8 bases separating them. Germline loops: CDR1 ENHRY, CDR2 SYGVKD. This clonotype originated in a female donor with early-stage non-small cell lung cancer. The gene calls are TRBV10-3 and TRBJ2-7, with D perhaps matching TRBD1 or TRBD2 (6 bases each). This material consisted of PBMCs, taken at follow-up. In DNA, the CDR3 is TGTGCCATCAGTGAGAGGGGGGACTCCTACGAGCAGTACTTC. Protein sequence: CAISERGDSYEQYF.